The rows below give T cell receptor beta chains drawn from one sample of a study of regulatory T cells in long-lasting Graves disease. TCRdb independently ran MiXCR on the multiplex PCR reads; one entry per CDR3 protein. The sample records 400,000 or so distinct CDR3 sequences, around 20% being singletons. The sequencing used peripheral blood mononuclear cells (PBMCs), collected when the disease was refractory, from a patient treated with antithyroid drugs. Receptor source: a female donor with Graves disease. CDR3s leave out the opening cysteine and the closing phenylalanine or tryptophan. Each record gives: CDR3 length, V gene, J gene, CDR3 protein.

12	TRBV2	TRBJ1-5	ASSDLTGSQPQH
12	TRBV29-1	TRBJ1-4	SVRPGTGGEKLF
10	TRBV7-2	TRBJ2-7	ASSPLFAYLY
11	TRBV28	TRBJ1-2	ASSADPREGYT
11	TRBV19	TRBJ2-7	ASSGGLASEQY
12	TRBV20-1	TRBJ1-5	SSAGGGGNQPQH
13	TRBV5-5	TRBJ2-5	ASSLEQGNVETQY
12	TRBV2	TRBJ2-7	ASTGGTTAYEQY
14	TRBV15	TRBJ1-3	ATSRDATASGNTIY
12	TRBV7-2	TRBJ2-3	ASTPGLHQDTQY
11	TRBV20-1	TRBJ2-5	SARDMRQETQY
11	TRBV2	TRBJ2-7	ASQGLAGDEQY
11	TRBV28	TRBJ2-4	ASSFHGENIQY
12	TRBV7-2	TRBJ1-4	ASSLRVEGEKLF
11	TRBV30	TRBJ1-5	AWSSGGNQPQH
13	TRBV2	TRBJ1-6	ASRASGTRNSPLH
13	TRBV28	TRBJ1-1	ASSLSTRGNTEAF
11	TRBV2	TRBJ2-1	ASSGGLAGVQF
15	TRBV6-9	TRBJ1-2	ASSYGLVMDRAHGYT
12	TRBV20-1	TRBJ2-7	SADPTGTGDEQY